The subject of this entry is one TCR beta chain. Original processing methods: Quantification of nucleated cells was approximated via reference gene primer amplification. Here immunoSEQ multiplex PCR was the method, and the copy in TCRdb shows in-frame clones only, minus some. That table supplies the V and J calls and clone size; D and trimming were determined from the DNA. The sample carries 55,000 to 65,000 clones, 80% to 90% recorded once. The data were taken from a study of blood T cell repertoires in COVID-19. Study overall: The origin of the acute and convalescent COVID-19 samples was the United States, Italy and Spain. PBMCs, B-cell-depleted T cells, or T cells were the source of the cDNA or gDNA that made up the material.

CDR1 is SGHDN, CDR2 FVKESK, per germline. The CDR3 extends over 18 amino acids. Trimming stripped 0 bases from V and 5 bases from J, with 20 bases between. The chain has TRBV14 and TRBJ1-5, with a possible D match to TRBD1 (6 bases). The receptor was derived from a man aged 55-75 years with acute or convalescent COVID-19. The sample taken for sequencing was peripheral blood. CDR3 sequence reads: CASSQESRKGGRDQPQHF. In nucleotides, the CDR3 is TGTGCCAGCAGCCAAGAAAGCAGAAAGGGGGGGAGAGATCAGCCCCAGCATTTT.